This entry lists 22 T cell receptor beta chains sequenced from one sample in a study of control samples from healthy donors and cancer patients. Method: immunoSEQ multiplex PCR; TCRdb's copy keeps in-frame clones and lacks some. Among around 80,000 clones listed, around 93% were seen once. The sample was blood. These receptors originate from a woman in her 30s in good health.

The chain combines TRBV7-3 with TRBJ1-2; D is undetermined. Germline lookup yields CDR1 SGHTA and CDR2 FQGTGA. Between the trimmed V and J ends, which lost 2 bases and 2 bases, there was a span of 6 bases. There are 13 residues in the CDR3. CDR3 amino acids: CASSLGENYGYTF. CDR3 nucleotides: TGTGCCAGCAGCTTAGGGGAAAACTATGGCTACACCTTC. Variable domain in full (rest from reference TRBV7-3 and TRBJ1-2): GAGVSQTPSNKVTEKGKYVELRCDPISGHTALYWYRQSLGQGPEFLIYFQGTGAADDSGLPNDRFFAVRPEGSVSTLKIQRTERGDSAVYLCASSLGENYGYTFGSGTRLTVV.

The chain combines TRBV1 with TRBJ2-2; the tabulated D call, TRBD1, remains unverified against the DNA. TRBV1 is deemed a pseudogene. The CDR3 is 16 residues long. Here the CDR3 reads CTSSPSGHRGDRGAVF. DNA for the CDR3: TGCACCAGCAGCCCAAGTGGGCACAGGGGCGACCGGGGAGCTGTTTTT.

CDR3 DNA: TGTGCCAGCAGTTTGGGGGCTTCACCCCTCCACTTT. Its translation is CASSLGASPLHF. This chain links TRBV28 with TRBJ1-6; possible D gene TRBD1, 6 bases. Germline assignment: CDR1 MDHEN and CDR2 SYDVKM. This CDR3 comprises 12 residues. Trimming removed 3 bases at V and 9 bases at J, with 6 bases between.

The chain links TRBV6-5 to TRBJ1-6; D gene unclear. The ends were cut back, 0 bases at V and 4 bases at J, with 7 bases in the middle. Germline-derived CDR1 and CDR2 are MNHEY and SVGAGI. The CDR3 extends over 15 amino acids. The CDR3 sequence is CASSYSTQYNSPLHF. DNA for the CDR3: TGTGCCAGCAGTTACTCGACACAATATAATTCACCCCTCCACTTT.

The gene calls are TRBV6-5 and TRBJ1-6; D gene unclear. V was pared by 5 bases and J by 8 bases, with 10 bases between. Germline CDR1 reads MNHEY; CDR2 reads SVGAGI. This CDR3 region has 13 residues. This CDR3 reads CASSNSGDSPLHF. DNA of the CDR3: TGTGCCAGCAGTAACAGCGGGGATTCACCCCTCCACTTT.

This chain uses TRBV6-5 with TRBJ1-1; no reliable D call. Germline CDR1 MNHEY, CDR2 SVGAGI. The CDR3 loop spans 14 amino acids. V dropped 6 bases and J dropped 0 bases, with 11 bases sitting between them. CDR3 bases: TGTGCCAGCAGGACGGGCCCGATGAACACTGAAGCTTTCTTT. Encoded protein: CASRTGPMNTEAFF.

The rearrangement joins TRBV2 to TRBJ1-4, with TRBD1 identical over 8 bases. V lost 5 bases to trimming and J lost 6 bases; unmatched junction nucleotides: 11. Germline V gene data show CDR1 as SNHLY and CDR2 as FYNNEI. This CDR3 is 16 amino acids long. CDR3 region: CASSSLRTGIDEKLFF. The CDR3 DNA reads as TGTGCCAGCAGTTCTTTAAGGACAGGGATTGATGAAAAACTGTTTTTT.

The rearrangement uses TRBV19 and TRBJ2-1; 9 bases map to TRBD2. Per the germline V gene, CDR1 is LNHDA and CDR2 is SQIVND (reference sequence). The CDR3 is made up of 14 amino acids. Trimming took 3 bases from V and 10 from J; bases not matched to a gene: 7. CDR3 in DNA: TGTGCCAGTAGTATGATAGCGGGGGTTGAGGAGCAGTTCTTC. Encoded protein: CASSMIAGVEEQFF. The variable domain in full, completed from reference TRBV19 and TRBJ2-1, reads DGGITQSPKYLFRKEGQNVTLSCEQNLNHDAMYWYRQDPGQGLRLIYYSQIVNDFQKGDIAEGYSVSREKKESFPLTVTSAQKNPTAFYLCASSMIAGVEEQFFGPGTRLTVL.

The rearrangement joins TRBV7-8 to TRBJ1-1; D gene uncertain. The CDR3 extends over 14 amino acids. Deletions cut 2 bases from V and 2 bases from J, with 9 bases between. Germline assignment: CDR1 SGHVS and CDR2 FQNEAQ. The CDR3 DNA is TGTGCCAGCAGCTTATTTGCCAGAAACACTGAAGCTTTCTTT. Translated: CASSLFARNTEAFF.

The rearrangement joins TRBV6-4 to TRBJ2-3; 8 bases align to TRBD1. CDR1 and CDR2 from the germline V gene are MRHNA and SNTAGT. The CDR3 has 15 amino acids. V lost 6 bases and J lost 3; bases outside the gene matches: 8. The CDR3 DNA sequence: TGTGCCAGCAGCGTCCAGGGGGCAAGTACAGATACGCAGTATTTT. This codes for CASSVQGASTDTQYF.

The chain employs TRBV27 and TRBJ1-4; the D gene is possibly TRBD1 (5 bases). Trimming pared 4 bases from V and 6 bases from J, leaving 18 bases between. This CDR3 comprises 16 residues. Germline assignment: CDR1 MNHEY and CDR2 SMNVEV (reference sequence). The CDR3 sequence is CASSSISRAGDEKLFF. CDR3 sequence (DNA): TGTGCCAGCAGTTCAATCAGCAGGGCGGGTGATGAAAAACTGTTTTTT.

This chain links TRBV28 with TRBJ2-1; D uncertain. Germline CDR1 reads MDHEN; CDR2 reads SYDVKM. The CDR3 loop spans 12 amino acids. V lost 6 bases and J 4 bases, leaving 7 bases between the germline ends. The CDR3 bases are TGTGCCAGCAGCGAAAATTACAATGAGCAGTTCTTC. It codes for CASSENYNEQFF.

V usage is TRBV4-2 and J usage is TRBJ2-7; TRBD1 matches 10 bases. The V segment lost 0 bases and the J segment 2 bases; nucleotides outside the gene matches: 7. This CDR3 has 17 amino acids. Germline V gene data show CDR1 as LGHNA and CDR2 as YNFKEQ. CDR3 in DNA: TGTGCCAGCAGCCAAGACCCTCCCGGGACAGGGGCCTACGAGCAGTACTTC. Translation: CASSQDPPGTGAYEQYF.

This rearrangement joins TRBV7-9 to TRBJ1-2; a weak D match, TRBD1 (5 bases). V gave up 2 bases and J gave up 2 bases, with 12 bases separating them. The CDR3 is made up of 15 amino acids. Looked up from germline, CDR1 is SEHNR and CDR2 is FQNEAQ (reference sequence). CDR3 bases: TGTGCCAGCAGCTTAATGGGGACCCCAAACTATGGCTACACCTTC. This gives the protein CASSLMGTPNYGYTF.

The chain joins TRBV19 to TRBJ2-1; D remains unclear. Per the germline V gene, CDR1 is LNHDA and CDR2 is SQIVND (reference sequence). V dropped 8 bases and J dropped 8 bases, with 10 bases sitting between them. The CDR3 runs 11 residues. CDR3 sequence (DNA): TGTGCCAGTTTGAAGTACGATGAGCAGTTCTTC. Translating gives CASLKYDEQFF.

The chain joins TRBV11-2 to TRBJ1-1; the D is unclear. The CDR3 loop spans 13 amino acids. Per the germline V gene, CDR1 is SGHAT and CDR2 is FQNNGV. V was shortened by 5 bases and J by 5 bases, with 12 bases between the two germline ends. The CDR3 region is CASSPQEPTEAFF. The CDR3 bases are TGTGCCAGCAGCCCCCAGGAGCCTACTGAAGCTTTCTTT.

The rearrangement uses TRBV9 and TRBJ2-5, with D possibly TRBD2 on 7 matching bases. The ends were cut back, 0 bases at V and 5 bases at J, with 14 bases in the middle. The CDR3 covers 15 residues. CDR1 and CDR2 from the germline V gene are SGDLS and YYNGEE. CDR3 residues: CASSVGAGAVETQYF. The CDR3, as DNA: TGTGCCAGCAGCGTAGGGGCGGGGGCCGTGGAGACCCAGTACTTC.

The rearrangement links TRBV5-1 to TRBJ2-1; tentative D call: TRBD1 (6 bases). V shed 2 bases and J shed 6 bases, with 12 bases lying between them. The CDR3 totals 14 residues. The germline V gene has CDR1 SGHRS and CDR2 YFSETQ. The CDR3 DNA reads TGCGCCAGCAGCTTCGCTCTAGGGGGCAATGAGCAGTTCTTC. As protein: CASSFALGGNEQFF.

This sequence joins TRBV3-1 (or the pseudogene TRBV3-2) and TRBJ2-5; D is ambiguous. CDR1 LGHDT and CDR2 YNNKEL come from the germline V gene (reference sequence). The CDR3 is 11 amino acids. Between the trimmed V and J ends, which lost 4 bases and 7 bases, there was a span of 7 bases. The CDR3: CASSLSGTQYF. The DNA for the CDR3 is TGTGCCAGCAGCCTCTCTGGGACCCAGTACTTC.

The V gene is TRBV5-1, the J gene TRBJ1-4; a possible D gene is TRBD1 (5 bases). V was cut by 5 bases and J by 8 bases, with 16 bases left in between. Germline lookup yields CDR1 SGHRS and CDR2 YFSETQ. CDR3 length: 14 amino acids. In DNA, the CDR3 is TGCGCCAGCAGTACCGGGCCAGAGGGGGAAAAACTGTTTTTT. The encoded protein is CASSTGPEGEKLFF.

The V call is TRBV4-1, the J call TRBJ1-1; D might be TRBD1 (6 bases). Trimming shortened V by 4 bases and J by 1 base, and 7 bases separated the two germline ends. The CDR3 sequence is 13 residues long. CDR1 and CDR2 (germline): MGHRA, YSYEKL. CDR3 nucleotide sequence: TGCGCCAGCAGCCCACAGGGGAACACTGAAGCTTTCTTT. Translation gives CASSPQGNTEAFF.

The genes are TRBV27 and TRBJ1-5; D gene unclear. The CDR3 spans 16 residues. Germline CDR1 MNHEY, CDR2 SMNVEV (reference sequence). V dropped 1 base and J dropped 7 bases, with 17 bases sitting between them. CDR3: CASSLFAVGEGQPQHF. CDR3 DNA: TGTGCCAGCAGTTTATTCGCTGTCGGGGAAGGGCAGCCCCAGCATTTT.